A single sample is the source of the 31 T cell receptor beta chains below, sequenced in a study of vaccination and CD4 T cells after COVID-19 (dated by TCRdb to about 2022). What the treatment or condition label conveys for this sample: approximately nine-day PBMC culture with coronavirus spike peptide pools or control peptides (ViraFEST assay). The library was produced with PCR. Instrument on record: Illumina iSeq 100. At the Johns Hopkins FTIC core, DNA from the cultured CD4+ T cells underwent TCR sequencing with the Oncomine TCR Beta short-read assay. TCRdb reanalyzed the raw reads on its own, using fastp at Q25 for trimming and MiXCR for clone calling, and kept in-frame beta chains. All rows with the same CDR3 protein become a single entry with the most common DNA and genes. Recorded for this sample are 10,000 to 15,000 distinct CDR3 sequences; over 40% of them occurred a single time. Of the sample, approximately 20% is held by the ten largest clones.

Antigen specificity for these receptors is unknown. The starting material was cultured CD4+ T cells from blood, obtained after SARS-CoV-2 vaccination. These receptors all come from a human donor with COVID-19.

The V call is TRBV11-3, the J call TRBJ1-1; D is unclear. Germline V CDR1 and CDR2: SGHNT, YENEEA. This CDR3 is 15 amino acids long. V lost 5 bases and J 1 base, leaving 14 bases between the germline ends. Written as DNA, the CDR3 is TGTGCCAGCAGCGACGAGGAGGCGCGGAACACTGAAGCTTTCTTT. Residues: CASSDEEARNTEAFF.

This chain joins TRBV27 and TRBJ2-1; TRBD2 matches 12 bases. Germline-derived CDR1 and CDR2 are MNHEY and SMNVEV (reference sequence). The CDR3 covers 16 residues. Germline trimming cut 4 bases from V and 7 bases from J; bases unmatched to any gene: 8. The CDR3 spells CASSSPSGGARNEQFF. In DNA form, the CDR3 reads TGTGCCAGCAGTTCTCCTAGCGGGGGGGCTAGGAATGAGCAGTTCTTC.

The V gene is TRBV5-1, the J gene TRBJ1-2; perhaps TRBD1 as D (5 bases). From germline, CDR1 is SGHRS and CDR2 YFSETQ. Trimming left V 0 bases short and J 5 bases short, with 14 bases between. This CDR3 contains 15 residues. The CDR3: CASSLGDLRGYGYTF. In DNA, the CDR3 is TGCGCCAGCAGCTTGGGGGATCTAAGGGGATATGGCTACACCTTC.

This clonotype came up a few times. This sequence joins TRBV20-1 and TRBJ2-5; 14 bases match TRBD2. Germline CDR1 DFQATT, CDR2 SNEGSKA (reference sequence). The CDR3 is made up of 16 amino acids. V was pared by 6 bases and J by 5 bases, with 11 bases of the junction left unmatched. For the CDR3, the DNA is TGCAGTGCGCCCGGGACTAGCGGGGGAATGATGGAGACCCAGTACTTC. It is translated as CSAPGTSGGMMETQYF.

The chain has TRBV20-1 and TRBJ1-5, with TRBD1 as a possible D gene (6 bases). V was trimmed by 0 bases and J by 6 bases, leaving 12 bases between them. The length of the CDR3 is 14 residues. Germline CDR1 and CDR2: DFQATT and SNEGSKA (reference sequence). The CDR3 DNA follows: TGCAGTGCTAGAGATTTTGGGGGGGCTCAGCCCCAGCATTTT. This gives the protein CSARDFGGAQPQHF.

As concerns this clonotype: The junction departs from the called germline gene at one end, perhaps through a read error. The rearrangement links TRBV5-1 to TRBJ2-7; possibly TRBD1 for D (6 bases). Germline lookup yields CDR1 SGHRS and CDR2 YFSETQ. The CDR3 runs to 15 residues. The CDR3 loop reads CASKFVGHLTYEQYF. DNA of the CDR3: TGTGCCAGCAAGTTTGTGGGACATTTGACCTACGAGCAGTACTTC.

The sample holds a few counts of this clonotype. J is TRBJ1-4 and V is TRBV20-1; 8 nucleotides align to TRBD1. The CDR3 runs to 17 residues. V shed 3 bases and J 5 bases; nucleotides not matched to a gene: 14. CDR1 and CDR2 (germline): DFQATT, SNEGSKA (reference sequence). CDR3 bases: TGCAGTGCTAGCACGAGCGGGAGGTGGACAGGGAATGAAAAACTGTTTTTT. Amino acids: CSASTSGRWTGNEKLFF.

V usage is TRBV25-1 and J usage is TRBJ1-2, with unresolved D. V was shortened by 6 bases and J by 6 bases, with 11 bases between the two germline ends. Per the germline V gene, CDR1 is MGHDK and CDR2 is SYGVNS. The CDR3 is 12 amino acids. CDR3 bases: TGTGCCAGCAGAGAAACAGAGAATGGCTACACCTTC. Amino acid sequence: CASRETENGYTF.

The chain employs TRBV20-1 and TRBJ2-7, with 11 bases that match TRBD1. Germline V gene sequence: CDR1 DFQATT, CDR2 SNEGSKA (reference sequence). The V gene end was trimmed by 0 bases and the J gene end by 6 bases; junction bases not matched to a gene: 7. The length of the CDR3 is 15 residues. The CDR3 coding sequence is TGCAGTGCTAGAGATATAGGGACAGGGGGGCCCGAGCAGTACTTC. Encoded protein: CSARDIGTGGPEQYF.

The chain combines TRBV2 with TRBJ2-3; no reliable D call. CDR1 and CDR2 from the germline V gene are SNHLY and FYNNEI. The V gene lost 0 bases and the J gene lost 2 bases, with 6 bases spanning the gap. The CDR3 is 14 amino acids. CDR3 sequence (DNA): TGTGCCAGCAGTGAAGCGCTTGCCACAGATACGCAGTATTTT. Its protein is CASSEALATDTQYF.

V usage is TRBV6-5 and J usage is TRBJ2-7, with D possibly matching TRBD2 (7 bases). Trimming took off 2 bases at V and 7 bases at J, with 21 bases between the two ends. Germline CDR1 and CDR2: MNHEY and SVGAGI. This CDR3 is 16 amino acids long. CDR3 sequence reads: CASSYRGVGGRGEQYF. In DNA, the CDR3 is TGTGCCAGCAGTTACCGGGGTGTGGGGGGGCGAGGGGAGCAGTACTTC.

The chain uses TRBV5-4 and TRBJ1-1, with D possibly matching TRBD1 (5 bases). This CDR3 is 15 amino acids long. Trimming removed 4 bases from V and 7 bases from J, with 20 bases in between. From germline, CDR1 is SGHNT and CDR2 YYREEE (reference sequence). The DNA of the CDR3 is TGTGCCAGCAGCAGTCCCAGCAACCGGGACGGTGAAGCTTTCTTT. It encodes CASSSPSNRDGEAFF.

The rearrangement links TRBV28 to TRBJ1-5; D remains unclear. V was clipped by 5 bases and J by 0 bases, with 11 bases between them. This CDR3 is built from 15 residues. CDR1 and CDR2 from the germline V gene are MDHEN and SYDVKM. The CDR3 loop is CASSPPRNSNQPQHF. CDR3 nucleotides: TGTGCCAGCAGTCCCCCCCGAAATAGCAATCAGCCCCAGCATTTT. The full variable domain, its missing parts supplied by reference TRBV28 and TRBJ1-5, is DVKVTQSSRYLVKRTGEKVFLECVQDMDHENMFWYRQDPGLGLRLIYFSYDVKMKEKGDIPEGYSVSREKKERFSLILESASTNQTSMYLCASSPPRNSNQPQHFGDGTRLSIL.

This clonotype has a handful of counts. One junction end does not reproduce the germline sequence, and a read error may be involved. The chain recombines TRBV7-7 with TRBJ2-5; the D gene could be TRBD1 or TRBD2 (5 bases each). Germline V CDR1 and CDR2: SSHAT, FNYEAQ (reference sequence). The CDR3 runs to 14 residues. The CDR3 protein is CASSSGARGETQYF. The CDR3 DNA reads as TGTGCTAGCAGCTCCGGGGCCCGGGGAGAGACCCAGTACTTC. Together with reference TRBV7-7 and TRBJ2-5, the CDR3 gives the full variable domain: GAGVSQSPRYKVTKRGQDVTLRCDPISSHATLYWYQQALGQGPEFLTYFNYEAQPDKSGLPSDRFSAERPEGSISTLTIQRTEQRDSAMYRCASSSGARGETQYFGPGTRLLVL.

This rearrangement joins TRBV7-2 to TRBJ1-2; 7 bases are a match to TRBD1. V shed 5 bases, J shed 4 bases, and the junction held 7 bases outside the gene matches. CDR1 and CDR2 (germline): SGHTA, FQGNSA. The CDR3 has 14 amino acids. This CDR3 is CASSQDRRGYGYTF. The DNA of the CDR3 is TGTGCCAGCAGCCAGGACAGGAGGGGCTATGGCTACACCTTC.

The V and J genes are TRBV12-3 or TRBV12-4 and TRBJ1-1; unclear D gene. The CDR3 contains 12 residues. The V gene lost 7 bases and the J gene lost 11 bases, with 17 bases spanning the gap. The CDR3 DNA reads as TGTGCCAGCACCGCGATCGGACTTAGGGCTTTCTTT. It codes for CASTAIGLRAFF.

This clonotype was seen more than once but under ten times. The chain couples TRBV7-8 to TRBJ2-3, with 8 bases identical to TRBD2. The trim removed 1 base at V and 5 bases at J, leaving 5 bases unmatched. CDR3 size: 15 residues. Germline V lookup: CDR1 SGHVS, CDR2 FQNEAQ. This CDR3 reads CASSLGAGGGDTQYF. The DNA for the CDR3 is TGTGCCAGCAGCTTAGGGGCGGGGGGAGGAGATACGCAGTATTTT.

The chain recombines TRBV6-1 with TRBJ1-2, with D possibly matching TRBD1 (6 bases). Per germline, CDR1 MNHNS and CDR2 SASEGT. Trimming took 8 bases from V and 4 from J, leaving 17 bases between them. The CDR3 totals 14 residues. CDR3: CASSGQFVGYGYTF. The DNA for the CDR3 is TGTGCCAGCTCCGGACAGTTCGTGGGCTATGGCTACACCTTC.

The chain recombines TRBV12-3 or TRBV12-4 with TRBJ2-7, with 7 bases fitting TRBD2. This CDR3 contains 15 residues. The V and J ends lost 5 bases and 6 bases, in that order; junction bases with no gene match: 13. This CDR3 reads CASSTTGTTSGEQYF. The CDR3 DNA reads TGTGCCAGCAGTACAACCGGGACTACCAGCGGCGAGCAGTACTTC.

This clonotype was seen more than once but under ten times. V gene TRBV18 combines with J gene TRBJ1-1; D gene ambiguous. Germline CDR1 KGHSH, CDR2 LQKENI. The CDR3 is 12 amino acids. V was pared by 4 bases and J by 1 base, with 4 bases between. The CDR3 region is CASSRRNTEAFF. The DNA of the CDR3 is TGTGCCAGCTCACGAAGGAACACTGAAGCTTTCTTT.

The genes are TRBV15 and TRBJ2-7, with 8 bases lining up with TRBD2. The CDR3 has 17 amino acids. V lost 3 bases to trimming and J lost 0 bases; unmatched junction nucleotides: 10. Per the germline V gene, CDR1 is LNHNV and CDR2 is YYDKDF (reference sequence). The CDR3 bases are TGTGCCACCAGCAGGTACAAGGAAGCGGGGGCCTCCTACGAGCAGTACTTC. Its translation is CATSRYKEAGASYEQYF.

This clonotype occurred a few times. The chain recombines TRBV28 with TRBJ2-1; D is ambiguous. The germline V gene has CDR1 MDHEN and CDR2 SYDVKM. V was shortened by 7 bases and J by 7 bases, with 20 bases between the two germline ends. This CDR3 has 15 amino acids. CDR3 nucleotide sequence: TGTGCCAGCAAGGGTCGCAGCTTATTTGAAAATGAGCAGTTCTTC. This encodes CASKGRSLFENEQFF.

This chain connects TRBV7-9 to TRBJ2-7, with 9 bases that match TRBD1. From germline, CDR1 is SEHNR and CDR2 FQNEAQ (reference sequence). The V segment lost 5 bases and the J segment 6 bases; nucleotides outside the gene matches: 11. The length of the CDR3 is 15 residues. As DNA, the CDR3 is TGTGCCAGCAGCCCGTCCGGGACAGGGTTCGCCGAGCAGTACTTC. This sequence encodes CASSPSGTGFAEQYF.

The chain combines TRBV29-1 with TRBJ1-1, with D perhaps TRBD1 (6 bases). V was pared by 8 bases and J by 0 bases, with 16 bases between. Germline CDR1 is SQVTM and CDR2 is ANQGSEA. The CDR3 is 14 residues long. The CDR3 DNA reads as TGCAGCTCAGCAAGACAGGACATGAACACTGAAGCTTTCTTT. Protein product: CSSARQDMNTEAFF.

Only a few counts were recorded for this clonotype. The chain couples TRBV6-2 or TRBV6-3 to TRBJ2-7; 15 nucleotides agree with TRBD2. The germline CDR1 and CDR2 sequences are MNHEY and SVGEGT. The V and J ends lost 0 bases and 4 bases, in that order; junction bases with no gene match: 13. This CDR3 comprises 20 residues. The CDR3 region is CASSYSSTGLAGGFGYEQYF. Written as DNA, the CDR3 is TGTGCCAGCAGTTACTCCTCGACCGGACTAGCGGGGGGGTTCGGTTACGAGCAGTACTTC.

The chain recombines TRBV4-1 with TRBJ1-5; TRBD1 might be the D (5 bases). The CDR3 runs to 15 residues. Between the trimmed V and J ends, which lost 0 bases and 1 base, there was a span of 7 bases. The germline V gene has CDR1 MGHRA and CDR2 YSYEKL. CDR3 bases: TGCGCCAGCAGCCAAGATTGGGGCAGCAATCAGCCCCAGCATTTT. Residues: CASSQDWGSNQPQHF.

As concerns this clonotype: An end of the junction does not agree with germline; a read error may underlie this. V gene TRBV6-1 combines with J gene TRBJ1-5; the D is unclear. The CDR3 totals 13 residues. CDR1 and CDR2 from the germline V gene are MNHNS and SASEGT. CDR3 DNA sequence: TGTGCCAACAGTGAATCCCAGGCGCAGCCCCAGCATTTT. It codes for CANSESQAQPQHF.

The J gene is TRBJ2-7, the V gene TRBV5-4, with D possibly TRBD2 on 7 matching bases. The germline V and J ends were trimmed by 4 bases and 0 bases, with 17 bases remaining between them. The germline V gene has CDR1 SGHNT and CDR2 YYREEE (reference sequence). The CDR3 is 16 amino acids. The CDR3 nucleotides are TGTGCCAGCAGCCCGGGGGGCATTGAGATCTCCTACGAGCAGTACTTC. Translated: CASSPGGIEISYEQYF.

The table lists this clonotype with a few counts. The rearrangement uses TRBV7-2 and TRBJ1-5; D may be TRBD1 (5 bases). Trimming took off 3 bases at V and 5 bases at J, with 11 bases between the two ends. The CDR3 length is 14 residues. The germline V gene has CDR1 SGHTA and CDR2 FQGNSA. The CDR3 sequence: CASSFVGEYQPQHF. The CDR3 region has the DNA TGTGCCAGCAGCTTTGTGGGGGAATATCAGCCCCAGCATTTT. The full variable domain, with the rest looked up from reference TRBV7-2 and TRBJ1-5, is GAGVSQSPSNKVTEKGKDVELRCDPISGHTALYWYRQSLGQGLEFLIYFQGNSAPDKSGLPSDRFSAERTGGSVSTLTIQRTQQEDSAVYLCASSFVGEYQPQHFGDGTRLSIL.

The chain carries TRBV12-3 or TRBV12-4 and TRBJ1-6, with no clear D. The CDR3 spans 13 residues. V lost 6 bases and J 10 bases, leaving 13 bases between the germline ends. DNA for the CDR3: TGTGCCAGCAGCCCCCCGGCTGGATCACCCCTCCACTTT. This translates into CASSPPAGSPLHF.

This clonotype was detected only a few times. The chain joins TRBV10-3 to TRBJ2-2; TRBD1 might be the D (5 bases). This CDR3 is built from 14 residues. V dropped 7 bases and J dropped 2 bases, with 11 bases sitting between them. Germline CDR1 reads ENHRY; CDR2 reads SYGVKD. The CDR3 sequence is CAINRQFNTGELFF. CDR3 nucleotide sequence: TGTGCCATCAACAGACAGTTTAACACCGGGGAGCTGTTTTTT.